Shown below are 9 T cell receptor beta chains from a single sample sequenced in a study of blood T cell repertoires in COVID-19 (dated by TCRdb to 2020 to 2022). The library was prepared using the immunoSEQ multiplex PCR assay. The source is immuneACCESS, and TCRdb retained only in-frame sequences with V and J called. Part of the clones is not carried over; for the studies checked, unresolved V genes explain less than half of this, and the remainder is unexplained. In all, the sample holds over 350,000 clones, and about 89% of those were seen once. The ten largest make up 4% to 5.5% of the sample. Material for sequencing was peripheral blood. The receptors shown here come from a woman aged 30 to 39 with acute or convalescent COVID-19.

CDR3 amino acids: CASSLTSGGFNEQFF. The CDR3, as DNA: TGTGCCAGCAGCTTGACTAGCGGGGGGTTCAATGAGCAGTTCTTC. J is TRBJ2-1 and V is TRBV11-3; 13 nucleotides agree with TRBD2. The CDR3 is made up of 15 amino acids. CDR1 and CDR2 from the germline V gene are SGHNT and YENEEA. Trimming took 3 bases from V and 6 from J; bases not matched to a gene: 2.

In its sample, this clone was seen a few times. CDR3 residues: CASSLVTGADQETQYF. The CDR3 DNA reads as TGCGCCAGCAGCTTGGTTACAGGGGCGGACCAAGAGACCCAGTACTTC. The chain carries TRBV5-1 and TRBJ2-5, with 7 nucleotides matching TRBD1. Germline-derived CDR1 and CDR2 are SGHRS and YFSETQ. V dropped 0 bases and J dropped 0; count of bases not matched to a gene: 5. The length of the CDR3 is 16 residues.

The chain uses TRBV3-1 (or the pseudogene TRBV3-2) and TRBJ2-3; 9 bases are shared with TRBD2. The junction had 3 bases not matched to a gene; V was cut back by 1 base and J by 4 bases. Germline V CDR1 and CDR2: LGHDT, YNNKEL (reference sequence). This CDR3 contains 15 residues. CDR3 in DNA: TGTGCCAGCAGCCAAGTGGCGGGGGGGGCAGATACGCAGTATTTT. Translated, it gives CASSQVAGGADTQYF.

With respect to this clone: The sample has other DNA sequences that encode this CDR3 too. The chain is built from TRBV5-6 and TRBJ1-2; D gene unclear. The CDR3 runs to 13 residues. The V end lost 4 bases, the J end lost 0 bases, and 7 bases lay between the germline ends. The germline V gene encodes CDR1 SGHDT and CDR2 YYEEEE. The CDR3: CASSLGANYGYTF. CDR3 bases: TGTGCCAGCAGCCTGGGAGCTAACTATGGCTACACCTTC.

CDR3 region: CASSPGQGEVKNEQFF. CDR3 DNA: TGTGCCAGCAGCCCGGGACAGGGGGAGGTCAAGAATGAGCAGTTCTTC. J is TRBJ2-1 and V is TRBV7-9; 11 nucleotides match TRBD1. In germline, CDR1 is SEHNR, CDR2 FQNEAQ (reference sequence). The CDR3 contains 16 residues. The trim removed 5 bases at V and 7 bases at J, leaving 10 bases unmatched.

J is TRBJ1-2 and V is TRBV24-1, with D possibly matching TRBD1 (5 bases). Germline-derived CDR1 and CDR2 are KGHDR and SFDVKD. Deletions cut 3 bases from V and 4 bases from J, with 8 bases between. CDR3 size: 13 residues. The CDR3 coding sequence is TGTGCCACCAGTGATAATCAGGGCTATGGCTACACCTTC. It is translated as CATSDNQGYGYTF.

The genes are TRBV5-6 and TRBJ1-2; D possibly corresponds to TRBD1 (5 bases). The V and J ends lost 0 bases and 3 bases respectively, with 9 bases between them. The CDR3 length is 14 residues. The germline V gene encodes CDR1 SGHDT and CDR2 YYEEEE. The DNA of the CDR3 is TGTGCCAGCAGCTTGGGACAGTCATACTATGGCTACACCTTC. Translation: CASSLGQSYYGYTF. Filled out from reference TRBV5-6 and TRBJ1-2, the complete variable domain reads DAGVTQSPTHLIKTRGQQVTLRCSPKSGHDTVSWYQQALGQGPQFIFQYYEEEERQRGNFPDRFSGHQFPNYSSELNVNALLLGDSALYLCASSLGQSYYGYTFGSGTRLTVV.

The chain has TRBV10-2 and TRBJ1-1; D not certain. The V gene lost 5 bases and the J gene lost 0 bases, with 22 bases spanning the gap. The length of the CDR3 is 18 residues. The germline V gene encodes CDR1 WSHSY and CDR2 SAAADI. As DNA, the CDR3 is TGCGCCAGCAGTTCAGGAGGGCCACCGCTATTCATGAACACTGAAGCTTTCTTT. It translates to CASSSGGPPLFMNTEAFF.

J is TRBJ1-6 and V is TRBV19, with D perhaps matching TRBD1 (6 bases). V lost 4 bases to trimming and J lost 0 bases, with 10 bases between them. CDR3 length: 16 amino acids. Looked up from germline, CDR1 is LNHDA and CDR2 is SQIVND (reference sequence). DNA for the CDR3: TGTGCCAGTAGTACCAGGGGAAGCTCCTATAATTCACCCCTCCACTTT. Protein: CASSTRGSSYNSPLHF.